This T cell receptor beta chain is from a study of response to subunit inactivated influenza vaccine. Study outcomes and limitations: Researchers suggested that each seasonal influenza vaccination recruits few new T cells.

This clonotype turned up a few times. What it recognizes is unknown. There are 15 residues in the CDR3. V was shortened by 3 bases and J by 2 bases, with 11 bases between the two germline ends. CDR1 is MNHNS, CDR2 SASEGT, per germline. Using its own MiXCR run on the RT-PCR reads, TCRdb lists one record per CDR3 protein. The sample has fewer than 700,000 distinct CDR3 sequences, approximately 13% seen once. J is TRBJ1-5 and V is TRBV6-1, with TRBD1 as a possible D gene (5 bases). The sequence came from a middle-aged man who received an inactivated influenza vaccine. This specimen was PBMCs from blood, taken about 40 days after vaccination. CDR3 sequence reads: CASSERQGRNQPQHF. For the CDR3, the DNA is TGTGCCAGCAGTGAGCGGCAGGGTCGCAATCAGCCCCAGCATTTT.